The subject of this entry is one T cell receptor (beta chain). This entry comes from a study of blood T cell repertoires in COVID-19. In the original processing: The assay estimated nucleated cells by amplifying reference gene primers. Profiling relied on immunoSEQ multiplex PCR, and the TCRdb table lists in-frame clones only, not all of them. V and J calls and clone size are copied from that table; D and trimming were computed from the DNA. The table includes around 78,000 clones, around 90% detected once. The germline gives CDR1 ENHRY, CDR2 SYGVKD. CDR3 size: 14 residues. V lost 10 bases and J lost 6; bases outside the gene matches: 8.

The receptor's source is a man aged 50 to 60 with active COVID-19. The sample consisted of peripheral blood. The chain joins TRBV10-3 to TRBJ2-2; 10 bases line up with TRBD1. CDR3 loop: CATQSTGGAGELFF. For the CDR3, the DNA is TGTGCCACCCAGTCGACAGGGGGCGCCGGGGAGCTGTTTTTT.